This T cell receptor beta chain came from a study of CD8+ T cells in alopecia areata. The table lists this clone with a few counts. Its antigen is not known. Sequencing relied on a cDNA template that was reverse transcribed from extracted RNA. Sequencing was performed with immunoSEQ multiplex PCR; in TCRdb, only in-frame clones are kept and a portion is missing. The data show 100,000 to 150,000 clones, around 45% seen once. Peripheral blood and lesional scalp punch biopsies came from alopecia areata patients. PBMCs, the starting material, were the source of sorted CD4+ and CD8+ T cells. Trimming took off 3 bases at V and 2 bases at J, with 17 bases between the two ends. The CDR3 has 15 amino acids. Germline values: CDR1 SQVTM, CDR2 ANQGSEA. Whole-study results and caveats: Higher clonality than in normal scalp was seen in lesional scalp, especially alopecia totalis/universalis. Scalp specimens additionally yield sequences from normal skin's resident alphabeta T cells.

The specimen sequenced was NKG2D-low CD8+ T cells sorted from blood. The chain carries TRBV29-1 and TRBJ2-7; tentatively, D is TRBD1 or TRBD2 (5 bases each). This clonotype was sampled from a human donor with alopecia areata. DNA for the CDR3: TGCAGCGTTGATGGGGGACGAGAAGGACCCTACGAGCAGTACTTC. Residues: CSVDGGREGPYEQYF.